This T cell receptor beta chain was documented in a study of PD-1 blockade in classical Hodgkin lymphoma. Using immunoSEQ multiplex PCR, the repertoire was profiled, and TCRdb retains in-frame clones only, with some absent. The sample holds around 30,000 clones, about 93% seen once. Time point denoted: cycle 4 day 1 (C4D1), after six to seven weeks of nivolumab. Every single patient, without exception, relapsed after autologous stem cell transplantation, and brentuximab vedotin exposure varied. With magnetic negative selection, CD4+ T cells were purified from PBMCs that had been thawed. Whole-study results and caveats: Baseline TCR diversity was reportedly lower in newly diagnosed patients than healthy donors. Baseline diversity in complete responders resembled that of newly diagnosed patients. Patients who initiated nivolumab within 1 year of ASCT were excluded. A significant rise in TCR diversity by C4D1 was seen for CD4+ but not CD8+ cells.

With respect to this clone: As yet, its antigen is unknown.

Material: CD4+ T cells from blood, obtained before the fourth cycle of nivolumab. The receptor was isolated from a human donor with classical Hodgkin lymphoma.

As DNA, the CDR3 is TGTGCCAGCTCACCCAGGGGACGGGATCAGCCCCAGCATTTT. Protein sequence: CASSPRGRDQPQHF. The chain joins TRBV18 to TRBJ1-5; the D gene is possibly TRBD1 (6 bases). This CDR3 spans 14 amino acids. Germline lookup yields CDR1 KGHSH and CDR2 LQKENI. V shed 3 bases and J shed 5 bases, with 11 bases lying between them.